These T cell receptor beta chains were read from a single sample in a study of cytomegalovirus exposure and HLA in healthy donors. Using immunoSEQ multiplex PCR, the repertoire was profiled, and TCRdb retains in-frame clones only, with some absent. The sample lists 85,000 to 120,000 clones, 63% occurring once. The sample taken for sequencing was PBMCs. The origin of the receptors is a human donor in good health. Each CDR3 is given with its conserved first and last residue. D genes are given only for firm matches. For some rows the clone size is stated as once, few or many, or as a class when expanded; others skip it.

D gene	V gene	clone size	J gene	CDR3 DNA	CDR3 protein
TRBD1	TRBV15	-	TRBJ2-2	TGTGCCACCAGCAGACGGACAGGGATCCCCGGGGAGCTGTTTTTT	CATSRRTGIPGELFF
TRBD1	TRBV5-1	few	TRBJ1-1	TGCGCCAGCAGCCGGACAGGGGAGAGTACTGAAGCTTTCTTT	CASSRTGESTEAFF
TRBD1	TRBV28	few	TRBJ2-7	TGTGCCAGCAGTCCCAACAGGGGGCCCTCCTACGAGCAGTACTTC	CASSPNRGPSYEQYF
-	TRBV28	-	TRBJ1-2	TGTGCCAGCACCCCGGGGGGGATCGGTGGCTACACCTTC	CASTPGGIGGYTF
-	TRBV5-1	-	TRBJ1-2	TGCGCCAGCGGGAAGACATCGAGGGCGATTTGGGATGGCTACACCTTC	CASGKTSRAIWDGYTF
TRBD1	TRBV6-1	-	TRBJ2-7	TGTGCCAGCAGTGAGCGACAGGGATACGAGCAGTACTTC	CASSERQGYEQYF
TRBD2	TRBV6-5	few	TRBJ2-1	TGTGCCAGCAGTTACTCGATCCTAGCGGGAGCCAATGAGCAGTTCTTC	CASSYSILAGANEQFF
-	TRBV5-1	-	TRBJ1-3	TGCGCCAGCAGCCCCGGACAGCCTTCGTTAGTTGGAAACACCATATATTTT	CASSPGQPSLVGNTIYF
-	TRBV29-1	-	TRBJ2-1	TGCAGCCCGCGCACCCTACTCGGTTCCTACAATGAGCAGTTCTTC	CSPRTLLGSYNEQFF
-	TRBV27	-	TRBJ1-5	TGTGCCAGCAGTCCCATGAATCAGCCCCAGCATTTT	CASSPMNQPQHF
TRBD1	TRBV18	-	TRBJ1-5	TGTGCCAGCTCACCAGGGACAGGCGGACGTCAGCCCCAGCATTTT	CASSPGTGGRQPQHF
-	TRBV5-4	-	TRBJ2-5	TGTGCCAGCAGCTTGGTTGGGGGGGAGACCCAGTACTTC	CASSLVGGETQYF
-	TRBV9	once	TRBJ2-3	TGTGCCAGCAGCGTAGAGTTCGCCCTAGCGAGCACAGATACGCAGTATTTT	CASSVEFALASTDTQYF
-	TRBV7-9	-	TRBJ2-6	TGTGCCAGCCAAAACCAGGGGACCTCTGGGGCCAACGTCCTGACTTTC	CASQNQGTSGANVLTF
-	TRBV9	-	TRBJ2-3	TGTGCCAGCAGCGTACAGGGCAGGGATACGCAGTATTTT	CASSVQGRDTQYF
TRBD1	TRBV30	-	TRBJ1-2	TGTGCCTGGAGTGTACAGGGGAACAGGGACGATGGCTACACCTTC	CAWSVQGNRDDGYTF
-	TRBV21-1	-	TRBJ2-1	TGTGCCAGCAGCAAATGGGGACTAGCGGGAATCTCCTACAATGAGCAGTTCTTC	CASSKWGLAGISYNEQFF
TRBD2	TRBV27	-	TRBJ2-1	TGTGCCAGCAGTTCGGTCTTTAGCGGGTCCCACAATGAGCAGTTCTTC	CASSSVFSGSHNEQFF
-	TRBV12-5	-	TRBJ2-5	TGTGCTAGTGGTTGGGGGGGGCTGCATCAAGAGACCCAGTACTTC	CASGWGGLHQETQYF
TRBD2	TRBV5-1	-	TRBJ2-1	TGCGCCAGCTCCACCGGGACTAGTGTGAATGAGCAGTTCTTC	CASSTGTSVNEQFF
-	TRBV6-1	few	TRBJ2-6	TGTGCCAGCAGTGTCGGACCCGGGGACATGTACTCTGGGGCCAACGTCCTGACTTTC	CASSVGPGDMYSGANVLTF
-	TRBV28	-	TRBJ1-2	TGTGCCAGCAGTTTAAGTGGGGCGTATAACTATGGCTACACCTTC	CASSLSGAYNYGYTF
-	TRBV15	-	TRBJ2-7	TGTGCCACCAGCAGAGCTACAGGGTTTGGCTCCTACGAGCAGTACTTC	CATSRATGFGSYEQYF
-	TRBV7-9	-	TRBJ2-1	TGTGCCAGCAGCTCCCTAGTGAATGAGCAGTTCTTC	CASSSLVNEQFF
TRBD1	TRBV7-9	-	TRBJ1-2	TGTGCCAGCAGCCCGGGACAGGATTACTATGGCTACACCTTC	CASSPGQDYYGYTF
-	TRBV19	-	TRBJ1-5	TGTGCCACAACCCCGAGGCAGACAGGTAGCAATCAGCCCCAGCATTTT	CATTPRQTGSNQPQHF
TRBD2	TRBV5-5	few	TRBJ2-7	TGTGCCAGCAGCTTCGGGACTACCTACGAGCAGTACTTC	CASSFGTTYEQYF
-	TRBV28	-	TRBJ2-7	TGTGCCAGCAGTTTATGGGTCGGAGGACAGGGCGGGGGCGAGCAGTACTTC	CASSLWVGGQGGGEQYF
-	TRBV5-1	-	TRBJ2-1	TGCGCCAGCAGCGGGGGCTCTGTTGGCCCAAACTACAATGAGCAGTTCTTC	CASSGGSVGPNYNEQFF
-	TRBV21-1	-	TRBJ1-1	TGTGCCAGCAGCAAAGGTACCCACATGGTCGATAGGACAGGCGATTACATGAACACTGAAGCTTTCTTT	CASSKGTHMVDRTGDYMNTEAFF
-	TRBV6-4	-	TRBJ2-4	TGTGCCAGCAGCCAACCGACAGGAAACAAAAACATTCAGTACTTC	CASSQPTGNKNIQYF
-	TRBV18	-	TRBJ2-7	TGTGCCAGCACCATGGCGGGAAGCTCCTACGAGCAGTACTTC	CASTMAGSSYEQYF
-	TRBV7-9	-	TRBJ2-3	TGTGCCAGCAGCTTTTCGAATGTGGGGCGCGAAGTGACAGATACGCAGTATTTT	CASSFSNVGREVTDTQYF
-	TRBV18	-	TRBJ2-2	TGTGCCAGCGACACCGGGACAAAGAACACCGGGGAGCTGTTTTTT	CASDTGTKNTGELFF
TRBD2	TRBV28	-	TRBJ2-3	TGTGCCAGCAGTTCCCCGACTAGCGGGCGGTTGTGGGTTCACCCAGATACGCAGTATTTT	CASSSPTSGRLWVHPDTQYF
-	TRBV20-1	-	TRBJ2-1	TGCAGTGGGGCAGGTATCAATGAGCAGTTCTTC	CSGAGINEQFF